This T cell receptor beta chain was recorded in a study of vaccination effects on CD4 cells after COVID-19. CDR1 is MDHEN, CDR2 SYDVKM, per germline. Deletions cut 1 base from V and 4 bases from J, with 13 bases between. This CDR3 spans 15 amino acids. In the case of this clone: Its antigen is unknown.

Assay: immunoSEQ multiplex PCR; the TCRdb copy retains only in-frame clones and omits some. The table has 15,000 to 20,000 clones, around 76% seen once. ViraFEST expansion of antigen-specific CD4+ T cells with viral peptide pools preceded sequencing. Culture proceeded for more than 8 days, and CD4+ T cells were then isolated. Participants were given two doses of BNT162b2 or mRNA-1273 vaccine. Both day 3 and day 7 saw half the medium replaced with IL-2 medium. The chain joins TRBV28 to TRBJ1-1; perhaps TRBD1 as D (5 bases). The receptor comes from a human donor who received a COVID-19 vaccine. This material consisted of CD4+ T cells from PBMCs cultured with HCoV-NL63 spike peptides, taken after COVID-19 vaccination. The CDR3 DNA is TGTGCCAGCAGTTTATCTCGCCTGGGGGGCACTGAAGCTTTCTTT. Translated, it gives CASSLSRLGGTEAFF.